The 30 T cell receptor beta chains given below trace back to one sample, sequenced in a study of OX40 agonist ivuxolimab in advanced cancers. TCRdb's table, derived via immunoSEQ multiplex PCR, lists solely in-frame clones and lacks some. The data contain about 59,000 clones, approximately 87% of them singletons. The sample in question was CD4+ or CD8+ T cells sorted from blood, obtained in a trial of the OX40 agonist ivuxolimab. Receptors were obtained from an adult with an advanced solid tumor such as melanoma, head and neck, liver or kidney cancer.

V is TRBV2 and J is TRBJ1-1; D uncertain. V lost 2 bases, J lost 6 bases, and 13 bases lay in between. The germline V gene has CDR1 SNHLY and CDR2 FYNNEI. The CDR3 covers 14 residues. The CDR3 loop reads CASSERGVIPEAFF. The CDR3 region has the DNA TGTGCCAGCAGTGAACGGGGAGTGATCCCTGAAGCTTTCTTT.

The CDR3 nucleotides read TGTGCCAGCAGCTTGAAATCCGACAGGACCCTTGGGACCCAGTACTTC. The encoded protein is CASSLKSDRTLGTQYF. The chain employs TRBV5-4 and TRBJ2-5; D may be TRBD1 (6 bases). The CDR3 is 16 residues long. V was pared by 1 base and J by 7 bases, with 20 bases between. Looked up from germline, CDR1 is SGHNT and CDR2 is YYREEE (reference sequence).

The gene calls are TRBV4-1 and TRBJ2-3; 14 bases line up with TRBD2. V dropped 2 bases and J dropped 5; count of bases not matched to a gene: 6. This CDR3 is 17 amino acids long. The germline CDR1 and CDR2 sequences are MGHRA and YSYEKL. CDR3 amino acids: CASSQSGTSGSQDTQYF. In DNA, the CDR3 is TGCGCCAGCAGCCAATCCGGGACTAGCGGGAGCCAAGATACGCAGTATTTT.

The chain employs TRBV6-5 and TRBJ2-3, with 7 nucleotides matching TRBD2. Unmatched junction bases numbered 2, after V lost 6 bases and J lost 2 bases. Germline V gives CDR1 MNHEY, CDR2 SVGAGI. CDR3 length: 13 residues. The CDR3 here is CASSWDYTDTQYF. CDR3 DNA sequence: TGTGCCAGCAGCTGGGACTACACAGATACGCAGTATTTT.

V usage is TRBV4-1 and J usage is TRBJ2-7, with D maybe TRBD1 (5 bases). Germline V gene data show CDR1 as MGHRA and CDR2 as YSYEKL. There are 13 residues in the CDR3. V lost 0 bases and J 2 bases, leaving 5 bases between the germline ends. The CDR3 sequence: CASSQEGAYEQYF. Written as DNA, the CDR3 is TGCGCCAGCAGCCAAGAAGGGGCCTACGAGCAGTACTTC.

The chain is built from TRBV10-3 and TRBJ2-3; possibly TRBD2 for D (6 bases). The germline CDR1 and CDR2 sequences are ENHRY and SYGVKD. V lost 9 bases, J lost 6 bases, and 10 bases lay in between. The CDR3 is made up of 11 amino acids. CDR3 protein: CAILAVDTQYF. In nucleotides, the CDR3 is TGTGCCATACTAGCCGTGGATACGCAGTATTTT.

V is TRBV5-1 and J is TRBJ2-2; no clear D. Trimming shortened V by 4 bases and J by 5 bases, and 9 bases separated the two germline ends. The length of the CDR3 is 13 residues. Germline V gene lookup returns CDR1 SGHRS and CDR2 YFSETQ. The CDR3 region has the DNA TGCGCCAGCAGCCCAACTTCGACCGGGGAGCTGTTTTTT. It yields the protein CASSPTSTGELFF.

In its sample, this clone was seen a few times. The V and J genes are TRBV28 and TRBJ1-3, with a tentative D call TRBD1 (6 bases). The CDR3 contains 16 residues. Trimming took 7 bases from V and 3 from J, leaving 19 bases between them. Germline V gene lookup returns CDR1 MDHEN and CDR2 SYDVKM. CDR3 region: CASMVWGARGGNTIYF. In DNA, the CDR3 is TGTGCCAGCATGGTGTGGGGGGCGCGCGGTGGAAACACCATATATTTT.

The CDR3 spells CASSDGGRNEQFF. The CDR3 region has the DNA TGTGCCAGCAGTGATGGGGGGAGGAATGAGCAGTTCTTC. V usage is TRBV6-4 and J usage is TRBJ2-1; D is possibly TRBD2 (6 bases). V gave up 3 bases and J gave up 7 bases, with 10 bases separating them. CDR3 length equals 13 residues. Germline-derived CDR1 and CDR2 are MRHNA and SNTAGT.

The rearrangement uses TRBV6-4 and TRBJ2-2; maybe TRBD2 (6 bases). The CDR3 is 15 amino acids. V lost 5 bases to trimming and J lost 1 base, with 11 bases between them. CDR1 is MRHNA and CDR2 is SNTAGT in the germline V gene. In nucleotides, the CDR3 is TGTGCCAGCAGTCGGGACTCCATGAACACCGGGGAGCTGTTTTTT. The encoded protein is CASSRDSMNTGELFF.

The chain couples TRBV5-1 to TRBJ2-4; no definite D call. Trimming removed 0 bases from V and 11 bases from J, with 15 bases in between. The length of the CDR3 is 14 residues. CDR1 SGHRS and CDR2 YFSETQ come from the germline V gene. As DNA, the CDR3 is TGCGCCAGCAGCTTGGACCCTGGCCTAGGCGTTCAGTACTTC. This gives the protein CASSLDPGLGVQYF.

The V gene is TRBV28, the J gene TRBJ2-1; a possible D gene is TRBD2 (6 bases). CDR3 length: 16 amino acids. CDR1 is MDHEN, CDR2 SYDVKM, per germline. Trimming removed 7 bases at V and 3 bases at J, with 19 bases between. This chain's CDR3 is CASTSPGDSVYNEQFF. DNA of the CDR3: TGTGCCAGCACCTCCCCGGGGGACTCAGTCTACAATGAGCAGTTCTTC.

The chain is built from TRBV21-1 and TRBJ2-1; the table assigns TRBD2, which was not confirmed against the DNA. TRBV21-1 is listed as a pseudogene. The CDR3 covers 17 residues. In DNA form, the CDR3 reads TGTGCCAGCAGCAAAGTTGAGCTAGCGGGAGGGCGACATGAGCAGTTCTTC. This translates into CASSKVELAGGRHEQFF.

This rearrangement joins TRBV15 to TRBJ2-7; 7 bases are shared with TRBD1. The J segment lost 3 bases and the V segment lost 3 bases, leaving 8 bases of the junction unmatched. Germline V gene sequence: CDR1 LNHNV, CDR2 YYDKDF (reference sequence). The length of the CDR3 is 15 residues. The CDR3 here is CATSSMKGAIYEQYF. The CDR3, as DNA: TGTGCCACCAGCAGCATGAAGGGGGCCATCTACGAGCAGTACTTC.

The CDR3 DNA is TGCGCCAGCAGTTTACGGGGGTCCACAGGGGCCCGCACGCAGTACTTC. Translation gives CASSLRGSTGARTQYF. The rearrangement uses TRBV5-1 and TRBJ2-7; D is possibly TRBD1 (7 bases). V was pared by 5 bases and J by 9 bases, with 27 bases between. The germline V gene has CDR1 SGHRS and CDR2 YFSETQ. This CDR3 has 16 amino acids.

The chain is built from TRBV18 and TRBJ2-5; a weak D match, TRBD1 (5 bases). This CDR3 is built from 15 residues. The V end lost 0 bases, the J end lost 0 bases, and 8 bases lay between the germline ends. The V gene's germline CDR1 is KGHSH and CDR2 LQKENI. The CDR3 is CASSPPNRHQETQYF. The CDR3 DNA reads as TGTGCCAGCTCACCACCCAACAGGCACCAAGAGACCCAGTACTTC.

The rearrangement uses TRBV6-5 and TRBJ1-2, with D possibly being TRBD1 (6 bases). CDR1 MNHEY and CDR2 SVGAGI come from the germline V gene. The CDR3 totals 14 residues. V was clipped by 7 bases and J by 6 bases, with 18 bases between them. CDR3 DNA sequence: TGTGCCAGCACCACTACAGGGATCAAGGATGGCTACACCTTC. This encodes CASTTTGIKDGYTF.

The chain joins TRBV19 to TRBJ1-1; no clear D gene. The V end was cut by 2 bases, the J end by 0 bases, with 7 bases between. This CDR3 has 14 residues. Germline-derived CDR1 and CDR2 are LNHDA and SQIVND (reference sequence). CDR3 sequence: CASSIQVLNTEAFF. The DNA for the CDR3 is TGTGCCAGTAGTATACAGGTTTTGAACACTGAAGCTTTCTTT.

The gene calls are TRBV10-3 and TRBJ2-1; 7 bases are shared with TRBD2. This CDR3 spans 14 amino acids. J gave up 6 bases and V 4 bases, and 6 bases lay outside the gene matches. In germline, CDR1 is ENHRY, CDR2 SYGVKD. CDR3 DNA sequence: TGTGCCATCAGTGGTGCGGGAGAGGGCAATGAGCAGTTCTTC. It specifies CAISGAGEGNEQFF.

The genes are TRBV6-5 and TRBJ2-3; D is undetermined. V lost 6 bases, J lost 2 bases, and 9 bases lay in between. The V gene's germline CDR1 is MNHEY and CDR2 SVGAGI. The CDR3 extends over 13 amino acids. The CDR3 nucleotides read TGTGCCAGCAGGGGCACTCCCACAGATACGCAGTATTTT. Protein: CASRGTPTDTQYF.

The V call is TRBV7-2, the J call TRBJ2-2; 7 nucleotides match TRBD2. The germline gives CDR1 SGHTA, CDR2 FQGNSA. CDR3 length: 16 amino acids. V shed 5 bases and J 2 bases; nucleotides not matched to a gene: 8. DNA for the CDR3: TGTGCCAGCAGCCCCCGGGAGGCGCCAAACACCGGGGAGCTGTTTTTT. Protein: CASSPREAPNTGELFF.

The J gene is TRBJ2-3, the V gene TRBV2; the match to TRBD1 covers 10 bases. The germline gives CDR1 SNHLY, CDR2 FYNNEI. CDR3 length: 15 amino acids. V lost 4 bases and J lost 6; bases outside the gene matches: 7. The CDR3 region has the DNA TGTGCCAGCAGTGGTTTGGGACAGGGGTGGGATACGCAGTATTTT. It codes for CASSGLGQGWDTQYF.

This chain uses TRBV5-1 with TRBJ1-4, with D possibly TRBD1 on 5 matching bases. This CDR3 is built from 14 residues. Trimming pared 0 bases from V and 8 bases from J, leaving 11 bases between. CDR1 is SGHRS and CDR2 is YFSETQ in the germline V gene. The CDR3 is CASSLGGKEEKLFF. In DNA form, the CDR3 reads TGCGCCAGCAGCTTGGGGGGGAAGGAAGAAAAACTGTTTTTT.

CDR3 sequence reads: CASSPLGAGTDTQYF. The CDR3, as DNA: TGTGCCAGCAGCCCCCTCGGGGCGGGAACAGATACGCAGTATTTT. This chain connects TRBV7-3 to TRBJ2-3; perhaps TRBD2 as D (6 bases). The CDR3 runs to 15 residues. The V and J ends lost 5 bases and 3 bases respectively, with 15 bases between them. CDR1 and CDR2 from the germline V gene are SGHTA and FQGTGA. Complete variable domain (other parts from reference TRBV7-3 and TRBJ2-3): GAGVSQTPSNKVTEKGKYVELRCDPISGHTALYWYRQSLGQGPEFLIYFQGTGAADDSGLPNDRFFAVRPEGSVSTLKIQRTERGDSAVYLCASSPLGAGTDTQYFGPGTRLTVL.

The chain carries TRBV7-2 and TRBJ2-7; D uncertain. The CDR3 length is 13 residues. Trimming pared 3 bases from V and 4 bases from J, leaving 10 bases between. Germline lookup yields CDR1 SGHTA and CDR2 FQGNSA. CDR3 bases: TGTGCCAGCAGCTTTAGCTCGGAGTACGAGCAGTACTTC. Amino acid sequence: CASSFSSEYEQYF. Full variable domain (outside the CDR3, taken from reference TRBV7-2 and TRBJ2-7): GAGVSQSPSNKVTEKGKDVELRCDPISGHTALYWYRQSLGQGLEFLIYFQGNSAPDKSGLPSDRFSAERTGGSVSTLTIQRTQQEDSAVYLCASSFSSEYEQYFGPGTRLTVT.

The chain recombines TRBV6-5 with TRBJ2-7; D is uncertain. V was cut by 5 bases and J by 0 bases, with 5 bases left in between. CDR1 is MNHEY, CDR2 SVGAGI, per germline. The CDR3 is 12 residues long. The CDR3 region has the DNA TGTGCCAGCAGTCGGAGCTCCTACGAGCAGTACTTC. Protein: CASSRSSYEQYF.

V usage is TRBV12-2 and J usage is TRBJ2-7. TRBV12-2 is assigned pseudogene status. This CDR3 region has 17 residues. The CDR3 spells CASPLVIGAHFIYEQYF. Written as DNA, the CDR3 is TGTGCAAGCCCATTAGTTATTGGCGCCCACTTCATTTACGAGCAGTACTTC.

This chain joins TRBV7-8 and TRBJ1-3; D remains ambiguous. Trimming shortened V by 1 base and J by 3 bases, and 7 bases separated the two germline ends. The CDR3 totals 14 residues. Germline V gives CDR1 SGHVS, CDR2 FQNEAQ. The CDR3 here is CASSLGQIGNTIYF. The CDR3 nucleotides read TGTGCCAGCAGCTTAGGTCAGATTGGAAACACCATATATTTT.

This chain links TRBV5-1 with TRBJ2-3, with D unresolved. V was trimmed by 4 bases and J by 2 bases, leaving 14 bases between them. Per the germline V gene, CDR1 is SGHRS and CDR2 is YFSETQ. The CDR3 sequence is 15 residues long. The DNA of the CDR3 is TGCGCCAGCAGCCGCTTTTCGAAGTCCACAGATACGCAGTATTTT. Protein: CASSRFSKSTDTQYF. The full variable domain, completed using reference TRBV5-1 and TRBJ2-3, is KAGVTQTPRYLIKTRGQQVTLSCSPISGHRSVSWYQQTPGQGLQFLFEYFSETQRNKGNFPGRFSGRQFSNSRSEMNVSTLELGDSALYLCASSRFSKSTDTQYFGPGTRLTVL.

The chain links TRBV5-4 to TRBJ1-2, with 8 positions matching TRBD1. The length of the CDR3 is 16 residues. V gave up 3 bases and J gave up 6 bases; unmatched junction bases: 13. CDR1 SGHNT and CDR2 YYREEE come from the germline V gene (reference sequence). The CDR3 region is CASSYLDREVEDGYTF. The CDR3 DNA reads TGTGCCAGCAGCTACCTGGACAGGGAAGTGGAGGATGGCTACACCTTC.